This T cell receptor (beta chain) was recovered during a study of T cell repertoires in cytomegalovirus infection (dated by TCRdb to the late 2010s). Regarding the complete study: Alongside well-studied HLA-B-restricted epitopes, the peptide stimulations were aimed at recently identified HLA-C-restricted CMV epitopes, whose presentation resists viral immunomodulation. The HLA type of each donor mattered for the analysis, because public TCR beta signatures pointed to carriage of CMV infection along with the matching HLA type. The study at large found these results: In the ex vivo response, HLA-C-restricted CMV-specific TCR beta clonotypes were dominant, and in two of eight donors the single most frequent clonotype came from this HLA-C-restricted group. Carriers of CMV infection plus the relevant HLA type were discriminated by the cumulative frequency of public TCR beta family members in the study cohort and in an independent roughly 340-donor cohort.

What this sample's treatment or condition label stands for: in vitro stimulation with specific CMV peptide epitopes to enrich CMV-specific T cells. Measured from the cysteine to the phenylalanine, the CDR3 is 12 residues long. The read is trimmed to its CDR3 DNA, 36 bases read in frame from base 1. V is clipped by 4 bases and J by 4 bases, and the sequence between their germline boundaries is 6 bases long. According to the germline V gene, CDR1 reads SGHTA and CDR2 reads FQGNSA. Data came from an Illumina HiSeq 1500. TCRdb itself trimmed the public reads at Q25 with fastp, ran MiXCR and retained productive beta chains. CDR3 protein sequences are deduplicated, and each keeps its most common genes and DNA. The sample yields just over 450,000 distinct CDR3 sequences; about 42% were counted once. The ten biggest clones cover 35% to 50% of the sample. A few counts support this clonotype. No antigen is known for it. A much larger clone lies one base from this, so it may be a read error.

The sequence came from a human donor in good health (CMV status not recorded). Some clones in this sample may be carry-over from other donors' samples. The sample consisted of cultured PBMCs, taken from culture after CMV antigen stimulation. The V and J genes are TRBV7-2 and TRBJ2-3, with no D gene named confidently. The nucleotides read TGTGCCAGCAGCTCCCCGGCAGATACGCAGTATTTT. Translated, this gives CASSSPADTQYF.